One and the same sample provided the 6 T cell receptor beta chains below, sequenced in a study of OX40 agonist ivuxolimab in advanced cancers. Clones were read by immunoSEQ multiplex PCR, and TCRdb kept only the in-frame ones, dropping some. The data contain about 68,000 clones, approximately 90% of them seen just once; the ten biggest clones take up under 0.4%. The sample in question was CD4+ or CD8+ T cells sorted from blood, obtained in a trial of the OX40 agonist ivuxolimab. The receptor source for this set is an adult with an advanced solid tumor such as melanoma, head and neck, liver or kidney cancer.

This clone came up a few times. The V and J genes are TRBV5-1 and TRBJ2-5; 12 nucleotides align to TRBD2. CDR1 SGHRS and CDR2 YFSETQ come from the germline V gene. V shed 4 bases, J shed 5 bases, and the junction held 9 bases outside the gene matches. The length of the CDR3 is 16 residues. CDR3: CASSPRLAGVSETQYF. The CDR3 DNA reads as TGCGCCAGCAGCCCCCGACTAGCGGGAGTATCCGAGACCCAGTACTTC.

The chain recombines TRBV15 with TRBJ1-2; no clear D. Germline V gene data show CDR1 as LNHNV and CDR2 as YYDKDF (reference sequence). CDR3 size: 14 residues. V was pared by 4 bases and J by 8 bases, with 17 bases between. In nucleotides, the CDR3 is TGTGCCACCAGCACCTCTCCCCTCCGATTAGGCTACACCTTC. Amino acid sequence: CATSTSPLRLGYTF. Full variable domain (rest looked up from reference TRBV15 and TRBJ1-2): DAMVIQNPRYQVTQFGKPVTLSCSQTLNHNVMYWYQQKSSQAPKLLFHYYDKDFNNEADTPDNFQSRRPNTSFCFLDIRSPGLGDTAMYLCATSTSPLRLGYTFGSGTRLTVV.

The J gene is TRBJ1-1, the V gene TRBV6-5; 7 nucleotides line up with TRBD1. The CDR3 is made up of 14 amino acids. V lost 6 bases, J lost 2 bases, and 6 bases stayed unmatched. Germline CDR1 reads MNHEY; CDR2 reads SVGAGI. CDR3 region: CASSRDRSNTEAFF. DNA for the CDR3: TGTGCCAGCAGCCGGGACAGATCAAACACTGAAGCTTTCTTT.

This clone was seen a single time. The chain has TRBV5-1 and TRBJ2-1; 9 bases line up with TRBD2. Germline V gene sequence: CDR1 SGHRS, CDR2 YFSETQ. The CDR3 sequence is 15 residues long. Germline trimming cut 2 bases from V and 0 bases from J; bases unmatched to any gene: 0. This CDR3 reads CASSFSGSSYNEQFF. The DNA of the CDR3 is TGCGCCAGCAGCTTTAGCGGGAGCTCCTACAATGAGCAGTTCTTC. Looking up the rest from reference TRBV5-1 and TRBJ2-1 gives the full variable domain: KAGVTQTPRYLIKTRGQQVTLSCSPISGHRSVSWYQQTPGQGLQFLFEYFSETQRNKGNFPGRFSGRQFSNSRSEMNVSTLELGDSALYLCASSFSGSSYNEQFFGPGTRLTVL.

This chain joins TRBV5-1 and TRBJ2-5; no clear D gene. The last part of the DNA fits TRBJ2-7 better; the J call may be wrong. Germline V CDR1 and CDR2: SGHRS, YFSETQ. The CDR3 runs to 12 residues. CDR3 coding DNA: TGCGCCAGTAGTAGCCACCTCGCCGAGCAGTACTTC. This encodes CASSSHLAEQYF.

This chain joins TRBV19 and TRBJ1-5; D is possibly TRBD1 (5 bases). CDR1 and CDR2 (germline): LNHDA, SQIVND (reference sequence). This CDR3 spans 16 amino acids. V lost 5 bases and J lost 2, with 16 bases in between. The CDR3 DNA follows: TGTGCCAGTAGTTACCCAAGGGGCGCGGGCAATCAGCCCCAGCATTTT. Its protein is CASSYPRGAGNQPQHF.